A selection of T cell receptor beta chains follows, all from one sample in a study of blood T cell repertoires in COVID-19. TCRdb's table, derived via immunoSEQ multiplex PCR, lists solely in-frame clones and lacks some. The sample lists some 490,000 clones, about nine tenths occurring once. The sequenced sample was PBMCs or T cells enriched from blood (not recorded which). The receptor source for this set is a woman aged 55-69 years who had recovered from COVID-19. The CDR3 runs from the conserved cysteine through the conserved F or W. A D gene is named only where the DNA matches it firmly. Rows give clone size only sometimes, using once, few, many, or a class for an expanded clone.

clone_size: NA; d_call: TRBD2; cdr3_length: 18; v_call: TRBV18; j_call: TRBJ2-2; cdr3_nt: TGTGCCAGCTCACCATACGCTAGCGGGGGATCAAACACCGGGGAGCTGTTTTTT; cdr3_aa: CASSPYASGGSNTGELFF
clone_size: NA; d_call: TRBD1; cdr3_length: 14; v_call: TRBV18; j_call: TRBJ1-6; cdr3_nt: TGTGCCAGCTCACAGACAGGGGATAATTCACCCCTCCACTTT; cdr3_aa: CASSQTGDNSPLHF
clone_size: NA; d_call: NA; cdr3_length: 15; v_call: TRBV19; j_call: TRBJ1-2; cdr3_nt: TGTGCCAGTAGTCCTGGACTGTATATTAACTATGGCTACACCTTC; cdr3_aa: CASSPGLYINYGYTF
clone_size: NA; d_call: NA; cdr3_length: 12; v_call: TRBV5-1; j_call: TRBJ2-1; cdr3_nt: TGCGCCAGCAGCGTCGGTAATAATGAGCAGTTCTTC; cdr3_aa: CASSVGNNEQFF
clone_size: NA; d_call: NA; cdr3_length: 15; v_call: TRBV19; j_call: TRBJ1-5; cdr3_nt: TGTGCCAGTAGCCGACAGGTTGGGAGCAATCAGCCCCAGCATTTT; cdr3_aa: CASSRQVGSNQPQHF
clone_size: few; d_call: TRBD1; cdr3_length: 13; v_call: TRBV27; j_call: TRBJ1-2; cdr3_nt: TGTGCCAGCAGTTTATGGACAGGGAATGGCTACACCTTC; cdr3_aa: CASSLWTGNGYTF
clone_size: once; d_call: NA; cdr3_length: 13; v_call: TRBV3-1/TRBV3-2; j_call: TRBJ2-2; cdr3_nt: TGTGCCAGCACCCCGGGGAACACCGGGGAGCTGTTTTTT; cdr3_aa: CASTPGNTGELFF
clone_size: NA; d_call: TRBD2; cdr3_length: 15; v_call: TRBV2; j_call: TRBJ2-2; cdr3_nt: TGTGCCAGCAGTCGGACTAGCGGGGCCACCGGGGAGCTGTTTTTT; cdr3_aa: CASSRTSGATGELFF
clone_size: NA; d_call: NA; cdr3_length: 14; v_call: TRBV24-1; j_call: TRBJ2-1; cdr3_nt: TGTGCCACCAGTGATTTATCCGGGAACAATGAGCAGTTCTTC; cdr3_aa: CATSDLSGNNEQFF
clone_size: NA; d_call: TRBD1; cdr3_length: 15; v_call: TRBV13; j_call: TRBJ1-2; cdr3_nt: TGTGCCAGCAGCCGTAGGACAGGGGGTCGGTATGGCTACACCTTC; cdr3_aa: CASSRRTGGRYGYTF
clone_size: once; d_call: TRBD1; cdr3_length: 12; v_call: TRBV28; j_call: TRBJ1-5; cdr3_nt: TGTGCCAGCCTCACAGGGGATCAGCCCCAGCATTTT; cdr3_aa: CASLTGDQPQHF
clone_size: NA; d_call: NA; cdr3_length: 11; v_call: TRBV12-3/TRBV12-4; j_call: TRBJ1-2; cdr3_nt: TGTGCCAGCAGTTTAGGACTAGGCTACACCTTC; cdr3_aa: CASSLGLGYTF
clone_size: NA; d_call: TRBD1; cdr3_length: 15; v_call: TRBV24-1; j_call: TRBJ2-4; cdr3_nt: TGTGCCACCAGTGACCCCGGGACAGGGTCGAACATTCAGTACTTC; cdr3_aa: CATSDPGTGSNIQYF
clone_size: NA; d_call: TRBD2; cdr3_length: 16; v_call: TRBV15; j_call: TRBJ2-5; cdr3_nt: TGTGCCACCAGCAGAGGATCGGTAGCCGGGAGGGAGACCCAGTACTTC; cdr3_aa: CATSRGSVAGRETQYF
clone_size: NA; d_call: TRBD1; cdr3_length: 16; v_call: TRBV28; j_call: TRBJ1-6; cdr3_nt: TGTGCCAGCAGCCATACAGGGGATCCCTATAATTCACCCCTCCACTTT; cdr3_aa: CASSHTGDPYNSPLHF
clone_size: once; d_call: NA; cdr3_length: 14; v_call: TRBV5-8; j_call: TRBJ1-1; cdr3_nt: TGTGCCAGCAGCGAACAGGGCGGGAACACTGAAGCTTTCTTT; cdr3_aa: CASSEQGGNTEAFF
clone_size: NA; d_call: TRBD1; cdr3_length: 16; v_call: TRBV6-6; j_call: TRBJ1-5; cdr3_nt: TGTGCCAGCAGCCCTCCACAGGGGATTGTCAATCAGCCCCAGCATTTT; cdr3_aa: CASSPPQGIVNQPQHF
clone_size: NA; d_call: NA; cdr3_length: 15; v_call: TRBV3-1/TRBV3-2; j_call: TRBJ1-2; cdr3_nt: TGTGCCAGCAGCCAAGATTCCGGGGTACGCTATGGCTACACCTTC; cdr3_aa: CASSQDSGVRYGYTF
clone_size: NA; d_call: NA; cdr3_length: 16; v_call: TRBV5-1; j_call: TRBJ2-1; cdr3_nt: TGCGCCAGCAGCTTGGGTGGAGGGGGGGCCTACAATGAGCAGTTCTTC; cdr3_aa: CASSLGGGGAYNEQFF
clone_size: NA; d_call: TRBD2; cdr3_length: 15; v_call: TRBV10-2; j_call: TRBJ2-2; cdr3_nt: TGCGCCAGCAGTGCCGGGGCTAGCGGGCCCGGGGAGCTGTTTTTT; cdr3_aa: CASSAGASGPGELFF
clone_size: NA; d_call: TRBD1; cdr3_length: 16; v_call: TRBV5-1; j_call: TRBJ1-2; cdr3_nt: TGCGCCAGCAGACCTAGGGGGACAGAAGTTAACTATGGCTACACCTTC; cdr3_aa: CASRPRGTEVNYGYTF
clone_size: NA; d_call: NA; cdr3_length: 16; v_call: TRBV2; j_call: TRBJ1-6; cdr3_nt: TGTGCCAGCAACCCGACAGGTTTCTCCTATAATTCACCCCTCCACTTT; cdr3_aa: CASNPTGFSYNSPLHF
clone_size: NA; d_call: NA; cdr3_length: 15; v_call: TRBV9; j_call: TRBJ1-6; cdr3_nt: TGTGCCAGCAGCGTAGGAAGGGGGTGGAATTCACCCCTCCACTTT; cdr3_aa: CASSVGRGWNSPLHF
clone_size: once; d_call: TRBD1; cdr3_length: 18; v_call: TRBV5-1; j_call: TRBJ1-1; cdr3_nt: TGCGCCAGCAGCTTGGCCGGATCAGGGGGCAGGTGGAACACTGAAGCTTTCTTT; cdr3_aa: CASSLAGSGGRWNTEAFF
clone_size: once; d_call: TRBD1; cdr3_length: 15; v_call: TRBV6-5; j_call: TRBJ1-4; cdr3_nt: TGTGCCAGCAGTTACTCGGGACAGGGAGGTGAAAAACTGTTTTTT; cdr3_aa: CASSYSGQGGEKLFF
clone_size: NA; d_call: TRBD2; cdr3_length: 16; v_call: TRBV19; j_call: TRBJ2-1; cdr3_nt: TGTGCCAGTAGTTCCTCGAGCGGGGGCCTCTACAATGAGCAGTTCTTC; cdr3_aa: CASSSSSGGLYNEQFF
clone_size: NA; d_call: NA; cdr3_length: 15; v_call: TRBV27; j_call: TRBJ2-2; cdr3_nt: TGTGCCAGCAGGACGACAACCCTGAACACCGGGGAGCTGTTTTTT; cdr3_aa: CASRTTTLNTGELFF
clone_size: NA; d_call: TRBD2; cdr3_length: 15; v_call: TRBV11-3; j_call: TRBJ2-7; cdr3_nt: TGTGCCAGCAGCTTACTAGCGGGGGGTTCCTACGAGCAGTACTTC; cdr3_aa: CASSLLAGGSYEQYF
clone_size: NA; d_call: TRBD2; cdr3_length: 16; v_call: TRBV6-6; j_call: TRBJ2-1; cdr3_nt: TGTGCCAGCAGTTACGGGACTAGCGGGGGCTACAATGAGCAGTTCTTC; cdr3_aa: CASSYGTSGGYNEQFF
clone_size: few; d_call: NA; cdr3_length: 17; v_call: TRBV11-3; j_call: TRBJ1-1; cdr3_nt: TGTGCCAGCAGCTTAGGGGGCTGGGAGGGAAGGAACACTGAAGCTTTCTTT; cdr3_aa: CASSLGGWEGRNTEAFF
clone_size: NA; d_call: NA; cdr3_length: 16; v_call: TRBV5-1; j_call: TRBJ2-2; cdr3_nt: TGCGCCAGCAGCTTAGTGTCCAGGGGGAACACCGGGGAGCTGTTTTTT; cdr3_aa: CASSLVSRGNTGELFF
clone_size: NA; d_call: TRBD1; cdr3_length: 14; v_call: TRBV30; j_call: TRBJ2-7; cdr3_nt: TGTGCCTGGAGTGTGGGACAGGGGGCTAACGAGCAGTACTTC; cdr3_aa: CAWSVGQGANEQYF
clone_size: NA; d_call: NA; cdr3_length: 17; v_call: TRBV27; j_call: TRBJ2-2; cdr3_nt: TGTGCCAGCAGATTGACCAGGGGCGCGGGTGGAGCCGGGGAGCTGTTTTTT; cdr3_aa: CASRLTRGAGGAGELFF
clone_size: NA; d_call: NA; cdr3_length: 16; v_call: TRBV7-6; j_call: TRBJ1-6; cdr3_nt: TGTGCCAGCAGCTTATATATTAGCTCCTATAATTCACCCCTCCACTTT; cdr3_aa: CASSLYISSYNSPLHF
clone_size: NA; d_call: NA; cdr3_length: 14; v_call: TRBV14; j_call: TRBJ1-2; cdr3_nt: TGTGCCAGCAGCCAAGAAGACAGAAACTATGGCTACACCTTC; cdr3_aa: CASSQEDRNYGYTF
clone_size: once; d_call: NA; cdr3_length: 12; v_call: TRBV21-1; j_call: TRBJ1-5; cdr3_nt: TGTGCCAGCAGGCGAACAGGGGGGCCCCAGCATTTT; cdr3_aa: CASRRTGGPQHF
clone_size: NA; d_call: NA; cdr3_length: 15; v_call: TRBV5-1; j_call: TRBJ1-1; cdr3_nt: TGCGCCAGCAGCCCGGGGAACACCCAGTCCACTGAAGCTTTCTTT; cdr3_aa: CASSPGNTQSTEAFF
clone_size: NA; d_call: NA; cdr3_length: 13; v_call: TRBV25-1; j_call: TRBJ1-6; cdr3_nt: TGTGCCAGCAGTCAGGGCGGTGATTCACCCCTCCACTTT; cdr3_aa: CASSQGGDSPLHF
clone_size: NA; d_call: NA; cdr3_length: 14; v_call: TRBV10-3; j_call: TRBJ2-3; cdr3_nt: TGTGCCATCAGTGGTCGGACAGAAGGAGATACGCAGTATTTT; cdr3_aa: CAISGRTEGDTQYF
clone_size: NA; d_call: TRBD1; cdr3_length: 11; v_call: TRBV20-1; j_call: TRBJ2-7; cdr3_nt: TGCAGTGCCTCACAGGGGAATGAGCAGTACTTC; cdr3_aa: CSASQGNEQYF
clone_size: NA; d_call: NA; cdr3_length: 12; v_call: TRBV13; j_call: TRBJ1-1; cdr3_nt: TGTGCCAGCCCCGAGAGGGACACTGAAGCTTTCTTT; cdr3_aa: CASPERDTEAFF
clone_size: NA; d_call: NA; cdr3_length: 15; v_call: TRBV7-2; j_call: TRBJ1-4; cdr3_nt: TGTGCCAGCAGCTTAGGTCGGACAGCTAATGAAAAACTGTTTTTT; cdr3_aa: CASSLGRTANEKLFF
clone_size: NA; d_call: TRBD1; cdr3_length: 16; v_call: TRBV5-1; j_call: TRBJ2-1; cdr3_nt: TGCGCCAGCAGCTTGGCTACCGGGACAGGGAACAATGAGCAGTTCTTC; cdr3_aa: CASSLATGTGNNEQFF
clone_size: NA; d_call: NA; cdr3_length: 14; v_call: TRBV13; j_call: TRBJ1-2; cdr3_nt: TGTGCCAGCAGCTTAGGCCTTAGGACAAACGGCTACACCTTC; cdr3_aa: CASSLGLRTNGYTF
clone_size: NA; d_call: TRBD2; cdr3_length: 13; v_call: TRBV2; j_call: TRBJ2-5; cdr3_nt: TGTGCCAGCAACCTAGCGGGGGTGGAGACCCAGTACTTC; cdr3_aa: CASNLAGVETQYF